These T cell receptor beta chains were read from a single sample in a study of cytomegalovirus exposure and HLA in healthy donors. Some clones are missing from TCRdb's copy, which holds only in-frame ones; the method was immunoSEQ multiplex PCR. The ten most abundant clones cover less than 4.5% of a sample with about 64,000 clones. The sequencing input was PBMCs. Receptors originate from a woman aged 18-29 years in good health and CMV-seronegative. The CDR3 runs from the conserved cysteine through the conserved F or W. D genes are given only for firm matches.

J gene	V gene	D gene	CDR3 protein	CDR3 DNA
TRBJ2-7	TRBV6-5	TRBD1	CASKKGQGDYEQYF	TGTGCCAGCAAAAAGGGACAGGGAGACTACGAGCAGTACTTC
TRBJ2-3	TRBV9	TRBD1	CASSPHGDRQGGTDTQYF	TGTGCCAGCAGCCCACATGGGGACCGCCAGGGGGGCACAGATACGCAGTATTTT
TRBJ1-2	TRBV6-6	-	CASSYSEANYGYTF	TGTGCCAGCAGTTACTCTGAGGCTAACTATGGCTACACCTTC
TRBJ2-7	TRBV5-4	-	CASLWPRTSAYEQYF	TGTGCCAGCCTCTGGCCGCGGACAAGCGCCTACGAGCAGTACTTC
TRBJ2-3	TRBV5-4	-	CASNGGFEADTQYF	TGTGCCAGCAATGGCGGATTTGAGGCAGATACGCAGTATTTT
TRBJ1-1	TRBV4-1	TRBD1	CASRSGQGASEAFF	TGCGCCAGCAGATCGGGACAGGGGGCGTCTGAAGCTTTCTTT
TRBJ1-2	TRBV5-6	-	CASSLVVVGIDGYTF	TGTGCCAGCAGCCTTGTAGTTGTTGGTATTGATGGCTACACCTTC
TRBJ2-3	TRBV19	-	CASSIGQQTTDTQYF	TGTGCCAGTAGTATAGGACAGCAAACCACAGATACGCAGTATTTT
TRBJ2-7	TRBV6-1	-	CASSLDYAYEQYF	TGTGCCAGCAGTTTGGACTACGCTTACGAGCAGTACTTC
TRBJ1-2	TRBV30	-	CAWSDGGLIRSYGYTF	TGTGCCTGGAGTGATGGGGGCCTAATTAGGAGCTATGGCTACACCTTC
TRBJ2-5	TRBV4-2	TRBD1	CASSLIFDRGAETQYF	TGTGCCAGCAGCCTCATTTTCGACAGGGGCGCTGAGACCCAGTACTTC
TRBJ1-3	TRBV5-1	-	CASRPMGGAGNTIYF	TGCGCCAGCAGACCGATGGGGGGTGCAGGAAACACCATATATTTT
TRBJ2-1	TRBV18	-	CASFPGQSVLGDNEQFF	TGTGCCAGCTTCCCGGGCCAATCGGTACTAGGAGACAATGAGCAGTTCTTC
TRBJ2-3	TRBV4-1	TRBD1	CASSQLRDRSTQYF	TGCGCCAGCAGCCAACTCCGGGACAGGAGTACGCAGTATTTT
TRBJ2-7	TRBV5-4	TRBD2	CASSLEATSGPYEQYF	TGTGCCAGCAGCTTGGAGGCGACTAGCGGGCCCTACGAGCAGTACTTC
TRBJ1-2	TRBV7-9	-	CASSLVASGLVYGYTF	TGTGCCAGCAGCCTCGTCGCCTCGGGATTAGTCTATGGCTACACCTTC
TRBJ2-7	TRBV19	TRBD1	CASSIGDSSYEQYF	TGTGCCAGTAGTATTGGGGACAGTTCCTACGAGCAGTACTTC
TRBJ1-1	TRBV29-1	-	CSVDGSRLNTEAFF	TGCAGCGTTGATGGTTCGAGGTTGAACACTGAAGCTTTCTTT